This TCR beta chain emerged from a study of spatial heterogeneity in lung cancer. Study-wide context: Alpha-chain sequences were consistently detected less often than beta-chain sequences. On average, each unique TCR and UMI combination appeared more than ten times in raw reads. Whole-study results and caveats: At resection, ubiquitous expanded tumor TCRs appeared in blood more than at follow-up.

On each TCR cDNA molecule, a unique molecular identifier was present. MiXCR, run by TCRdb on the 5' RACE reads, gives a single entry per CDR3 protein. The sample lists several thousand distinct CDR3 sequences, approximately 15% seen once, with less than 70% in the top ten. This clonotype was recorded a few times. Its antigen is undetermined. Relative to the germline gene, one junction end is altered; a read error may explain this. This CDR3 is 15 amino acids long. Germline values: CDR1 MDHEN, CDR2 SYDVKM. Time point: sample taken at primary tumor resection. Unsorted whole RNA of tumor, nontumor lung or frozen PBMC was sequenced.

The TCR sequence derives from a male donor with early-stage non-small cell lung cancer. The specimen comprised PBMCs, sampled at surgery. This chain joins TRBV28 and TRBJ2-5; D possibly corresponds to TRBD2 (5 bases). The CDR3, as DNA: TGTGCCAGCAGCACCACCGGAGGTTCACAAGAGATCCAGTACTTC. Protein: CASSTTGGSQEIQYF.